These T cell receptor beta chains were read from a single sample in a study of control samples from healthy donors and cancer patients. Repertoires were generated with immunoSEQ multiplex PCR, while TCRdb's copy carries only in-frame clones and drops some. The repertoire holds 70,000 to 85,000 clones, with around 83% as singletons. Sequencing was done on a sample of PBMCs. These receptors came from a man in his fifties or sixties with head and neck cancer. Both conserved end residues are part of each CDR3. The order of the fields is CDR3 protein, V gene.

cdr3_aa: CASSYSGLAGVNEQFF; v_call: TRBV6-5
cdr3_aa: CASRKAGVAYEQYF; v_call: TRBV2
cdr3_aa: CAWNFDSYVETQYF; v_call: TRBV30
cdr3_aa: CASSLAPPDSPNEQFF; v_call: TRBV5-1
cdr3_aa: CASSTPGGKDYEQYF; v_call: TRBV28
cdr3_aa: CASSLTGYEQYF; v_call: TRBV12-3/TRBV12-4
cdr3_aa: CASSTLGQGNTEAFF; v_call: TRBV5-1
cdr3_aa: CASSPGGVDTEAFF; v_call: TRBV18
cdr3_aa: CASSPYYGGKDGYTF; v_call: TRBV5-1
cdr3_aa: CASSLRGTHEQFF; v_call: TRBV27
cdr3_aa: CASKGRTDTQYF; v_call: TRBV7-9
cdr3_aa: CASSLESHPYTQYF; v_call: TRBV27
cdr3_aa: CASSYGTGDTNTEAFF; v_call: TRBV6-5
cdr3_aa: CATSRGRGIGSLFF; v_call: TRBV15
cdr3_aa: CASSDSGTGGTGELFF; v_call: TRBV5-4
cdr3_aa: CASSATGLRNTIYF; v_call: TRBV18
cdr3_aa: CASSLAEGYEQYF; v_call: TRBV5-1
cdr3_aa: CASSFQGFKGDTEAFF; v_call: TRBV12-1
cdr3_aa: CASSTTGTGSRNIQYF; v_call: TRBV28
cdr3_aa: CASKPVAGESLGDEQFF; v_call: TRBV2
cdr3_aa: CASTPQGQETQYF; v_call: TRBV12-3/TRBV12-4
cdr3_aa: CASSTEPRMSLSGNTIYF; v_call: TRBV5-1
cdr3_aa: CATTGADTQYF; v_call: TRBV10-3
cdr3_aa: CASTPAGELNYGYTF; v_call: TRBV19
cdr3_aa: CASSFQQRVPYNEQFF; v_call: TRBV5-1
cdr3_aa: CASSPPSTADTQYF; v_call: TRBV18
cdr3_aa: CASRSSGYYEQYF; v_call: TRBV6-5
cdr3_aa: CASKNQETQYF; v_call: TRBV5-1
cdr3_aa: CASSPITMSSYNEQFF; v_call: TRBV5-1
cdr3_aa: CASSRHDTQAHYEQYF; v_call: TRBV4-1
cdr3_aa: CAIMREGTDTQYF; v_call: TRBV10-3
cdr3_aa: CASSLVSDTQYF; v_call: TRBV7-9
cdr3_aa: CASSEGTVRSYEQYF; v_call: TRBV6-1
cdr3_aa: CASSLAGGKETQYF; v_call: TRBV7-9
cdr3_aa: CASSPYLAGSSYNEQFF; v_call: TRBV27
cdr3_aa: CASSSRTGGNEKLFF; v_call: TRBV7-9
cdr3_aa: CASKRFGSGELFF; v_call: TRBV7-8
cdr3_aa: CASSLRGSEQFF; v_call: TRBV7-2